The clone carrying this TCR beta chain was detected only a few times. CDR3 length equals 10 residues. Germline V gene lookup returns CDR1 MNHEY and CDR2 SVGEGT. The germline V and J ends were trimmed by 8 bases and 6 bases, with 7 bases remaining between them. This entry comes from a study of early T cells in non-severe SARS-CoV-2 infection. Molecules of cDNA were individually given unique molecular identifiers that were attached to them. Using its own MiXCR run on the 5' RACE reads, TCRdb lists one record per CDR3 protein. The table includes approximately 40,000 distinct CDR3 sequences, roughly 9.7% detected once.

Sequenced: whole blood. The chain joins TRBV6-2 or TRBV6-3 to TRBJ2-5, with D possibly TRBD2 on 6 matching bases. This sequence was found in an adult who was a healthcare worker with PCR-confirmed SARS-CoV-2 infection or an uninfected control (not recorded which). The CDR3 DNA is TGTGCCAGCGGGGGGAAGACCCAGTACTTC. It yields the protein CASGGKTQYF.